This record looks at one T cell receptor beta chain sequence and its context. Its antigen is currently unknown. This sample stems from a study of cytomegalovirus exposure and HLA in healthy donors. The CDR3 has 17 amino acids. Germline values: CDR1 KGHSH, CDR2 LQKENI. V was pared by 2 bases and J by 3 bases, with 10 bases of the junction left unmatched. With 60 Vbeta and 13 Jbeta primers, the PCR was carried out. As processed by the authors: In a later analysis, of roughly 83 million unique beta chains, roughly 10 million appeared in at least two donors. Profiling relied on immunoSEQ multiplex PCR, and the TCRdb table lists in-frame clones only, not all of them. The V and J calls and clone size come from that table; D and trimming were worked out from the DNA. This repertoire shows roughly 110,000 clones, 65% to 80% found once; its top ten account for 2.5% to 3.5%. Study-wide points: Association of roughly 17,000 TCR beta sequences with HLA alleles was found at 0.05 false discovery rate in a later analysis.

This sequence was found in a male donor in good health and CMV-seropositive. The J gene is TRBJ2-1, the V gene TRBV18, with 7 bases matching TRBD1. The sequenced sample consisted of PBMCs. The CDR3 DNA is TGTGCCAGCTCACCAACCGCCCCCGGGACAGTCTACAATGAGCAGTTCTTC. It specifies CASSPTAPGTVYNEQFF.